This paragraph reports one T cell receptor (beta chain). Its cognate antigen has yet to be identified. The germline gene is not matched at one end of the junction; a read error may be the cause. Looking up the germline V gene yields CDR1 MDHEN and CDR2 SYDVKM. There are 12 amino acids in the CDR3, from cysteine to phenylalanine inclusive. The kept DNA is CDR3 alone, 36 bases in frame from the first base. The CDR3 regions of human TCRbeta chains were analyzed by immunosequencing. The study's own analysis went as follows. TCRs in the repertoires were compared against a reference library of SARS-CoV-2-specific TCRs that had been generated with the MIRA antigen-specificity platform. Breadth was defined as the fraction of unique TCRs that were SARS-CoV-2-associated. Depth was defined as the fraction of total T cells that were SARS-CoV-2-associated. Each spike-specific TCR was assigned to its reactive spike region and to a CD4 or CD8 class using the MIRA data. Log10-transformed breadth and depth values were compared by one-way ANOVA with Sidak's multiple comparisons tests. The source is immuneACCESS, and TCRdb retained only in-frame sequences with V and J called. Part of the clones is not carried over; for the studies checked, unresolved V genes explain less than half of this, and the remainder is unexplained. V and J calls and clone size follow that table, whereas D and trimming were derived from the DNA. The sample has some 150,000 clones on record, approximately 90% of them singletons. The top ten hold roughly 4.3% of the sample.

This record comes from a study of T cell responses to AZD1222 COVID-19 vaccine (dated by TCRdb to 2020 to 2022). In the study overall: TCR sequencing was performed for 230 to 250 trial participants, of whom about 210 were given two doses of AZD1222 and around 25 were given two doses of MenACWY control vaccine. Enrollment into the trials was organized by age into subgroups of 18-55, 56-69 and 70-plus years, and those subgroups contained about 150, 27 and 61 TCR-sequenced participants, respectively.

The sample's time point label is to be understood as: about 28 days (+/-7) after the second vaccine dose. In light of the paper, this sample's treatment or condition label describes: meningococcal conjugate vaccine given as trial control. The vaccinee samples were drawn from two UK trials, COV001 and COV002, one of which was a single-blind randomized controlled phase 2/3 trial testing AZD1222 (ChAdOx1 nCoV-19) in healthy adults. For TCRbeta chain sequencing, PBMC samples from trial participants were taken at day 0 and at day 28 after the second dose. Results and caveats for the whole study, not just this receptor: After two AZD1222 doses, spike-specific TCR breadth and depth were significantly higher than at day 0 and than in MenACWY recipients. Conclusions about previously exposed vaccinees are limited because only five to seven AZD1222 recipients were SARS-CoV-2 seropositive at baseline. Because no day 14 peak-response samples were available, repertoires were characterized only after the peak T cell response. The 56-69-year group was small, and its depth increase did not reach significance, likely because of low power. Reportedly, close to half of the unique spike-specific TCRs recognized epitopes lying outside the regions that are mutated in the B.1.351 and B.1.1.7 variants. CD4 TCRs associated with the vaccine covered the entire spike protein, and the dominant responses were in regions 160-218 and 743-854. Participants were mostly white British and included more females than males, and it was suggested by the authors that clonal diversity may have been underestimated.

This sequence uses TRBV28 and TRBJ2-5; 7 of the junction bases match TRBD2. The sequence derives from an adult who received the MenACWY meningococcal vaccine as a control. Sequencing was performed on peripheral blood, taken 28 days after the second dose of the MenACWY control vaccine. The nucleotide sequence is given as TGTGCCAGCAGTTTATCCGCGGGGGTCAAGGACTTC. This gives the protein CASSLSAGVKDF.